This passage covers 14 T cell receptor beta chains from one sample sequenced in a study of shared clonotypes between healthy human individuals. Method: immunoSEQ multiplex PCR; TCRdb's copy keeps in-frame clones and lacks some. The sample has approximately 2.3 million clones; approximately 93% are singletons. The sequenced sample was naive CD4+ T cells from PBMCs. Subset given: CD45RA+ positively selected. Receptor source: a man in his late teens or twenties in good health. Some clones in this sample may be carry-over from other donors' samples.

This chain links TRBV5-6 with TRBJ1-2, with TRBD1 as a possible D gene (6 bases). The CDR3 has 16 amino acids. Trimming cost V 5 bases and J 8 bases, with 25 bases left between them. Per the germline V gene, CDR1 is SGHDT and CDR2 is YYEEEE. The CDR3 nucleotides read TGTGCCAGCAGGTTCCTCGGCGGGGGCGGATCGTCGGGCTACACCTTC. It yields the protein CASRFLGGGGSSGYTF.

The chain uses TRBV28 and TRBJ1-5, with D perhaps TRBD1 (6 bases). The CDR3 consists of 16 residues. V shed 5 bases and J shed 0 bases, with 14 bases lying between them. Germline V gene lookup returns CDR1 MDHEN and CDR2 SYDVKM. CDR3 sequence (DNA): TGTGCCAGCAGTGTGACAGGACTCTATAGCAATCAGCCCCAGCATTTT. It encodes CASSVTGLYSNQPQHF.

This clone showed up just once. Other DNA sequences of this sample code for an identical CDR3. V gene TRBV28 combines with J gene TRBJ1-1; 12 positions match TRBD1. The germline V gene has CDR1 MDHEN and CDR2 SYDVKM. V was pared by 4 bases and J by 4 bases, with 7 bases of the junction left unmatched. There are 16 residues in the CDR3. As DNA, the CDR3 is TGTGCCAGCAGTTCCCCGGGACAGGGGGCCGGCACTGAAGCTTTCTTT. This encodes CASSSPGQGAGTEAFF.

On this clone itself: Germline is not matched at one junction end, which may reflect a read error. CDR3 protein: CSAKGQGPLF. The DNA for the CDR3 is TGCAGTGCTAAGGGACAGGGCCCCCTCTTC. The chain couples TRBV20-1 to TRBJ2-7, with 9 bases fitting TRBD1. CDR3 size: 10 residues. Germline loops: CDR1 DFQATT, CDR2 SNEGSKA (reference sequence).

The chain carries TRBV6-5 and TRBJ2-3; 7 nucleotides agree with TRBD2. Germline V gives CDR1 MNHEY, CDR2 SVGAGI. The CDR3 runs 14 residues. J was trimmed by 3 bases and V by 6 bases; bases with no gene match: 6. The DNA of the CDR3 is TGTGCCAGCAGCAACAGCGGGACTACAGATACGCAGTATTTT. Translation gives CASSNSGTTDTQYF.

The chain combines TRBV28 with TRBJ2-2; D is possibly TRBD2 (6 bases). Looked up from germline, CDR1 is MDHEN and CDR2 is SYDVKM. Trimming stripped 8 bases from V and 1 base from J, with 11 bases between. The CDR3 length is 14 residues. DNA of the CDR3: TGTGCCAGCGCGGCGGGACTGAACACCGGGGAGCTGTTTTTT. The encoded protein is CASAAGLNTGELFF.

The J gene is TRBJ2-1, the V gene TRBV21-1; TRBD1, the table's D call, lacks a check against the DNA. TRBV21-1 counts as a pseudogene. This CDR3 has 15 amino acids. CDR3 DNA: TGTGCCAGCAGCCGCCCCGCCACCAGATACAATGAGCAGTTCTTC. This codes for CASSRPATRYNEQFF.

This clone was observed a few times. Distinct nucleotide sequences in the sample also encode this CDR3. The chain links TRBV28 to TRBJ1-5, with D uncertain. Germline V gene lookup returns CDR1 MDHEN and CDR2 SYDVKM. The V and J ends lost 6 bases and 0 bases respectively, with 6 bases between them. This CDR3 spans 13 amino acids. This CDR3 reads CASSGYSNQPQHF. The CDR3 nucleotides are TGTGCCAGCAGCGGGTATAGCAATCAGCCCCAGCATTTT. The full variable domain, in which reference TRBV28 and TRBJ1-5 provide the parts outside the CDR3, is DVKVTQSSRYLVKRTGEKVFLECVQDMDHENMFWYRQDPGLGLRLIYFSYDVKMKEKGDIPEGYSVSREKKERFSLILESASTNQTSMYLCASSGYSNQPQHFGDGTRLSIL.

This rearrangement joins TRBV7-2 to TRBJ2-5; D is unresolved. Per the germline V gene, CDR1 is SGHTA and CDR2 is FQGNSA. The CDR3 covers 12 residues. V dropped 8 bases and J dropped 5 bases, with 12 bases sitting between them. DNA for the CDR3: TGTGCCAGCGGTTCGTCAGTGGAGACCCAGTACTTC. Its translation: CASGSSVETQYF.

Concerning this clone: This specimen includes other DNA sequences encoding the same CDR3. The chain has TRBV9 and TRBJ2-3; perhaps TRBD2 as D (5 bases). This CDR3 region has 15 residues. Germline values: CDR1 SGDLS, CDR2 YYNGEE. Deletions cut 0 bases from V and 0 bases from J, with 8 bases between. In DNA form, the CDR3 reads TGTGCCAGCAGCGTAGGTGGAGGCAGCACAGATACGCAGTATTTT. Protein product: CASSVGGGSTDTQYF.

The chain couples TRBV2 to TRBJ2-2; D might be TRBD1 (6 bases). The CDR3 totals 16 residues. The V gene lost 5 bases and the J gene lost 2 bases, with 15 bases spanning the gap. CDR1 is SNHLY, CDR2 FYNNEI, per germline. DNA for the CDR3: TGTGCCAGCAGTCAATCGGGACAATTTAACACCGGGGAGCTGTTTTTT. Translation: CASSQSGQFNTGELFF.

This chain uses TRBV19 with TRBJ1-2; a weak D match, TRBD1 (5 bases). The length of the CDR3 is 15 residues. Trimming removed 9 bases from V and 2 bases from J, with 19 bases in between. CDR1 LNHDA and CDR2 SQIVND come from the germline V gene (reference sequence). Here the CDR3 reads CASWTTGLTNYGYTF. The CDR3 coding sequence is TGTGCCAGCTGGACAACAGGCCTCACAAACTATGGCTACACCTTC.

This chain connects TRBV6-5 to TRBJ1-5, with D perhaps TRBD1 (5 bases). V was pared by 6 bases and J by 3 bases, with 12 bases between. In germline, CDR1 is MNHEY, CDR2 SVGAGI. The CDR3 spans 14 residues. The CDR3 DNA reads as TGTGCCAGCAGCCCCGACAGTACCAATCAGCCCCAGCATTTT. Translating gives CASSPDSTNQPQHF.

This chain joins TRBV5-1 and TRBJ2-5; 11 nucleotides line up with TRBD1. This CDR3 has 19 residues. CDR1 and CDR2 (germline): SGHRS, YFSETQ. The junction had 15 bases not matched to a gene; V was cut back by 0 bases and J by 5 bases. The CDR3 sequence: CASSLEGQGGPFPAETQYF. For the CDR3, the DNA is TGCGCCAGCAGCTTGGAGGGACAGGGGGGACCTTTTCCCGCGGAGACCCAGTACTTC.